This T cell receptor beta chain was sequenced for a study of shared clonotypes between healthy human individuals. This CDR3 has 12 residues. Germline V lookup: CDR1 GTSNPN, CDR2 SVGIG (reference sequence). Trimming removed 0 bases from V and 5 bases from J, with 7 bases in between. Once extracted for a subset, genomic DNA was divided evenly among several immunoSEQ plates. Measured with immunoSEQ multiplex PCR; TCRdb has only the in-frame clones, and not every one. The repertoire includes about 600,000 clones, about 96% of them detected once, and roughly 0.05% sits in the top ten. Researchers partitioned CD4+ cells into CD45RA+ naive and CD45RA-negative memory subsets.

Sequencing was performed on naive CD4+ T cells sorted from blood. Subset denoted: CD45RA+ positively selected. The chain joins TRBV30 to TRBJ1-1, with D hard to call. This receptor was taken from a young woman in good health. The CDR3 here is CAWSVTGTEAFF. DNA of the CDR3: TGTGCCTGGAGTGTTACGGGGACTGAAGCTTTCTTT.